The TCR beta chain described here comes from a study of control samples from healthy donors and cancer patients. The CDR3 consists of 17 residues. In germline, CDR1 is GTSNPN, CDR2 SVGIG (reference sequence). V was clipped by 3 bases and J by 7 bases; unmatched bases: 15. Generated by immunoSEQ multiplex PCR, the TCRdb table keeps only in-frame clones and is missing some. In the table there are 76,000 or so clones, around 86% of which are singletons. This chain uses TRBV30 with TRBJ1-5; 10 nucleotides line up with TRBD1. The sample was PBMCs. The TCR was taken from a woman aged 45-60 years with colorectal cancer. DNA for the CDR3: TGTGCCTGGAGCCCACAATTCGGGACAGGGGTCGGGCAGCCCCAGCATTTT. This encodes CAWSPQFGTGVGQPQHF.